This T cell receptor beta chain was sequenced in a study of shared clonotypes between healthy human individuals (dated by TCRdb to 2018 to 2021). Looking at the study overall: The cohort included a few men and a couple of women between 18 and 49 years of age. Between about 0.94 and 8.9 billion PBMCs per donor were obtained by leukapheresis. For each donor, CD4 naive and CD4 memory were each given three plates, CD8 naive was given two plates, and CD8 memory was given one plate. To increase sequencing depth and limit assay-specific biases, TCR repertoire library preparation and sequencing were carried out by different laboratories using diverse techniques. Blood TCR repertoires of about 5 healthy adults were deeply sequenced to estimate repertoire size and the extent of clonotype sharing between individuals. What the study reported, not specific to this receptor: About 5% of naive CD4, around 3.5% of naive CD8, 2% to 2.5% of memory CD4, and around 0.4% of memory CD8 clonotypes were shared across several donors. Naive subsets generally had larger estimated clonotype richness than memory subsets. Only blood was sampled, and tissue TCR repertoires likely differ from those in blood. Compared with non-shared clonotypes, clonotypes shared by all four sorted-subset donors had higher generation probabilities. Rarefaction of sorted-subset datasets indicated incomplete sequencing despite the large sequencing depth. Pairwise subsampling indicated that sequencing depth was expected to affect the degree of clonotype sharing among donors. The genetic and exposure-history diversity represented was limited by the small number of donors.

V has 6 bases trimmed and J has 2 bases trimmed; junction bases matching no gene number 4. Its CDR3 holds 14 amino acids, cysteine through phenylalanine. CDR3 DNA is the only sequence kept; it has 42 bases, read in frame from the first base. CDR1 and CDR2 are read off the germline V gene (reference sequence) as MNHNY and SVGAGI. As regards this clone: Its antigen is currently not known. Base qualities are not recorded, but no much larger clone differs from it by a single base.

Donors were healthy HIV-negative adults with no recently reported acute infections or vaccinations. Only Caucasian adults living in Nashville, Tennessee, USA were represented among the donors. CD4+ T cells were enriched by magnetic negative selection; naive cells were then positively selected on CD45RA, and the negative fraction formed the memory subset. After blood collection by leukapheresis, PBMCs were isolated using Ficoll-Histopaque density gradient centrifugation and then cryopreserved in the vapor phase of liquid nitrogen. Purity and quantity of every magnetically sorted T cell population were checked by analytical flow cytometry. Genomic DNA was isolated from every sorted fraction and measured by UV absorbance on a Nanodrop 2000c. TCR CDR3 regions were amplified from genomic DNA by multiplex PCR using the deep immunoSEQ assay. For each cell subset, the extracted genomic DNA was distributed evenly across all wells of several immunoSEQ 96-well plates, and each plate served as one replicate. For sorted subsets, each replicate PCR was loaded with around 200 ng genomic DNA, equivalent to approximately 33,000 T cell genomes. Purified libraries were measured with a Qubit 3.0 fluorometer, size-checked on a Bioanalyzer 2100, and measured again with the KAPA Library Quantification kit. Every immunoSEQ 96-well plate was sequenced on a separate single-read 150-cycle Illumina NextSeq 550 flow cell. Concerning the study's data processing: Because the immunoSEQ output held only junctional sequences and lacked quality scores, the filtering could not match the filtering applied to full-length reads. To assign V/J genes and CDR3, sequences were annotated against IMGT germline references using PyIR, a Python wrapper for IgBLAST v1.9. Reads were removed for weak V/J assignments (E-value above 1e-6), missing CDR3, stop codons, out-of-frame junctions, or ambiguous translated residues. A V3J clonotype was defined by an identical inferred V gene, J gene, and CDR3 amino acid sequence. To compute the percentage overlap between repertoires, the number of shared unique clonotypes was divided by the size of the smaller repertoire. Richness of each repertoire was evaluated using RTK rarefaction, the Chao1 estimator, and Recon v2.1 estimates of unobserved clonotypes. OLGA was used to compute generation probabilities for all TCRbeta clonotypes that the gDNA method yielded from a few donors. Held by TCRdb, this immuneACCESS table contains in-frame sequences only and omits some clones. Under half of the omission traces to an unresolved V gene where checked; the cause of the rest is unknown. D and trimming were read from the DNA, whereas the V and J calls and clone size are those reported in that table. The sample includes approximately 1.1 million clones, with about four fifths observed a single time. Roughly 0.56% of the sample goes to the ten largest clones.

The clonotype was recovered from a man younger than 35 in good health. Some clones in this sample may be carry-over from other donors' samples. The sequenced sample was memory CD4+ T cells from PBMCs. The cell subset or site label, as the study defines it: CD45RA-negative fraction. The chain employs TRBV6-6 and TRBJ2-1, and 7 junctional nucleotides match TRBD1. The CDR3 protein: CASSDRDTYNEQFF. The DNA is as follows: TGTGCCAGCAGCGACAGGGATACCTACAATGAGCAGTTCTTC.